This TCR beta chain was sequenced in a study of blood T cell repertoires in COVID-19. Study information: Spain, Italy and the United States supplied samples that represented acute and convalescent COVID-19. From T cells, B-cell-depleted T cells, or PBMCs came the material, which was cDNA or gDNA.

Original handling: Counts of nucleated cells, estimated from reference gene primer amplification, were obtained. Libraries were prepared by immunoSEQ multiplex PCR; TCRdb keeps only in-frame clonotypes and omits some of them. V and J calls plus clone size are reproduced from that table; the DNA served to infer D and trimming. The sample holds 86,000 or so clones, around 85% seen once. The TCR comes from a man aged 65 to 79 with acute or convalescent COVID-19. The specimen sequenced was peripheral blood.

In nucleotides, the CDR3 is TGTGCCTCCGGGGTGGGTGCAACTAATGAAAAACTGTTTTTT. Amino acids: CASGVGATNEKLFF. The V gene is TRBV10-3, the J gene TRBJ1-4; no definite D call. The CDR3 totals 14 residues. Germline-derived CDR1 and CDR2 are ENHRY and SYGVKD. Between the trimmed V and J ends, which lost 11 bases and 0 bases, there was a span of 13 bases.